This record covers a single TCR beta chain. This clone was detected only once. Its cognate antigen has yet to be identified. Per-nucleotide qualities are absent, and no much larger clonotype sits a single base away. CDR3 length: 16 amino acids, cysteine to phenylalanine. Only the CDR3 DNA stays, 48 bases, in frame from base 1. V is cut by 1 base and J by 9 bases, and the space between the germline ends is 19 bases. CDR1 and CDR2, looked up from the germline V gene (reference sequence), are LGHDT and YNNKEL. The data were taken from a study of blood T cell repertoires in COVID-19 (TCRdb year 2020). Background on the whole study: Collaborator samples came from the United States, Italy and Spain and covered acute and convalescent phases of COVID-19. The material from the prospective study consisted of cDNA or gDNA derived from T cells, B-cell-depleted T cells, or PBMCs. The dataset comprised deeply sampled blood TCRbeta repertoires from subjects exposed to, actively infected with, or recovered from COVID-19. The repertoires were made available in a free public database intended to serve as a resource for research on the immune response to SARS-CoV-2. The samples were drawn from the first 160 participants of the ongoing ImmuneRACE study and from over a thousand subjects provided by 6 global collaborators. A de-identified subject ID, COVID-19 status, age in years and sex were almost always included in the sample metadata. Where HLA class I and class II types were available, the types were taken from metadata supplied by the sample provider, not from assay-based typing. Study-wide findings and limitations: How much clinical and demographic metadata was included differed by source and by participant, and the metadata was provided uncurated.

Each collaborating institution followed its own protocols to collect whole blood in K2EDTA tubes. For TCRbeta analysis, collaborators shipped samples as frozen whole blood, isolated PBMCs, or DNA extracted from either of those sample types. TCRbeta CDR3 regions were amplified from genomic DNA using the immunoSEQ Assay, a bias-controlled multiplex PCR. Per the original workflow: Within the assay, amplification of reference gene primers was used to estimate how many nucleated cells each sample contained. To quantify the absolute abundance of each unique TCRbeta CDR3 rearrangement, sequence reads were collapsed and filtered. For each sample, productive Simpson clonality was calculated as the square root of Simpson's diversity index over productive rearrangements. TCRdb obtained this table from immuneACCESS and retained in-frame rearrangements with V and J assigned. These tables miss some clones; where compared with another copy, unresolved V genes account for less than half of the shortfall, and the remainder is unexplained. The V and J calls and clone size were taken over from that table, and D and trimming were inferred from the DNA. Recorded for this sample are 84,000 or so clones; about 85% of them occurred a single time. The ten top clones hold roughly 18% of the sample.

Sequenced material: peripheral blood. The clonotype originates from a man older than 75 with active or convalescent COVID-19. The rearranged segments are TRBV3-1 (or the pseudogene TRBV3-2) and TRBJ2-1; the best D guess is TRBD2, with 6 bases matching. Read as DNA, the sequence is TGTGCCAGCAGCCAAGTGAGTAGCGGACTACAAGGTGAGCAGTTCTTC. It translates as CASSQVSSGLQGEQFF.